The 17 T cell receptor beta chains below come from one sample, sequenced in a study of beta chain features in type 1 diabetes. Every isolated RNA sample was fully reverse transcribed, so sequencing captured expressed TCRB transcripts. Sequencing was performed with immunoSEQ multiplex PCR; in TCRdb, only in-frame clones are kept and a portion is missing. This sample has over 120,000 clones; roughly a tenth occur once, and the top ten carry approximately 0.68%. The source material was central memory CD4+ T cells from blood. These receptors came from a man aged 18 to 29 in good health.

The V gene is TRBV7-7, the J gene TRBJ2-5; D might be TRBD2 (6 bases). Trimming removed 2 bases from V and 3 bases from J, with 7 bases in between. This CDR3 contains 13 residues. Germline-derived CDR1 and CDR2 are SSHAT and FNYEAQ (reference sequence). The CDR3 spells CASSLRLEETQYF. The CDR3 nucleotides read TGTGCCAGCAGCTTAAGACTAGAAGAGACCCAGTACTTC.

This clone was counted a few times. The chain recombines TRBV5-6 with TRBJ2-3, with 15 bases matching TRBD2. This CDR3 has 17 residues. Germline lookup yields CDR1 SGHDT and CDR2 YYEEEE. V was clipped by 4 bases and J by 5 bases; unmatched bases: 8. CDR3 sequence reads: CASSLGLAGGRGDTQYF. The CDR3, as DNA: TGTGCCAGCAGCCTCGGACTAGCGGGGGGGCGCGGAGATACGCAGTATTTT.

This clone has just a few counts. This chain connects TRBV7-2 to TRBJ2-1, with 7 bases matching TRBD2. The length of the CDR3 is 15 residues. V was pared by 5 bases and J by 7 bases, with 11 bases of the junction left unmatched. The germline V gene encodes CDR1 SGHTA and CDR2 FQGNSA. The CDR3 DNA follows: TGTGCCAGCAGCCCCGGTGGGAGGGGACGGAATGAGCAGTTCTTC. The encoded protein is CASSPGGRGRNEQFF.

This clone was found a few times. The rearrangement uses TRBV20-1 and TRBJ1-4; 9 bases align to TRBD1. Germline V gene lookup returns CDR1 DFQATT and CDR2 SNEGSKA (reference sequence). The CDR3 extends over 11 amino acids. V lost 6 bases and J lost 15; bases outside the gene matches: 8. CDR3 nucleotide sequence: TGCAGTGCAAGTAACCGGGACAGGGTGTTTTTT. Protein product: CSASNRDRVFF.

CDR3 DNA sequence: TGTGCCAGCAGTCGACCTCTAGCGCTGCAAGAGACCCAGTACTTC. Translating it yields CASSRPLALQETQYF. The gene calls are TRBV28 and TRBJ2-5; maybe TRBD2 (6 bases). The V end was cut by 5 bases, the J end by 2 bases, with 15 bases between. This CDR3 has 15 residues. Per the germline V gene, CDR1 is MDHEN and CDR2 is SYDVKM.

The genes are TRBV7-9 and TRBJ1-5; D perhaps matches TRBD1 (5 bases). The CDR3 is 16 residues long. The V gene's germline CDR1 is SEHNR and CDR2 FQNEAQ (reference sequence). V was shortened by 8 bases and J by 0 bases, with 17 bases between the two germline ends. CDR3 bases: TGTGCCAGCGCCCCCGGGGGGGTTAATAGCAATCAGCCCCAGCATTTT. It encodes CASAPGGVNSNQPQHF.

This chain links TRBV7-2 with TRBJ2-1; the match to TRBD2 covers 7 bases. The germline gives CDR1 SGHTA, CDR2 FQGNSA. The ends lost 1 base at V and 1 base at J; junction bases unmatched: 4. This CDR3 has 16 amino acids. The CDR3 reads CASSLVRGESYNEQFF. DNA for the CDR3: TGTGCCAGCAGCTTAGTACGGGGGGAATCCTACAATGAGCAGTTCTTC.

This clone was detected a few times. V and J are TRBV19 and TRBJ1-5; maybe TRBD1 (6 bases). The CDR3 runs to 15 residues. Trimming shortened V by 6 bases and J by 4 bases, and 16 bases separated the two germline ends. Germline V lookup: CDR1 LNHDA, CDR2 SQIVND (reference sequence). The CDR3 nucleotides are TGTGCCAGTAGGAATCAGGGGAACGGGAATCAGCCCCAGCATTTT. Its protein product is CASRNQGNGNQPQHF.

As DNA, the CDR3 is TGTGCCAGCAGCCCCGGGGACTCGACCTACGAGCAGTACTTC. Amino acid sequence: CASSPGDSTYEQYF. The chain joins TRBV4-2 to TRBJ2-7, with a weak D call TRBD2 (6 bases). Germline CDR1 reads LGHNA; CDR2 reads YNFKEQ. This CDR3 has 14 residues. Trimming took 4 bases from V and 2 from J, leaving 12 bases between them.

This clone was detected ten times or more. This chain links TRBV7-9 with TRBJ2-2; D is undetermined. V was pared by 3 bases and J by 5 bases, with 7 bases between. This CDR3 contains 13 residues. CDR1 and CDR2 (germline): SEHNR, FQNEAQ (reference sequence). The CDR3 DNA reads TGTGCCAGCAGCTTCTCCGAGACCGGGGAGCTGTTTTTT. This gives the protein CASSFSETGELFF.

The rearrangement uses TRBV9 and TRBJ2-5, with 7 positions matching TRBD2. The CDR3 has 17 amino acids. With 0 bases clipped from V and 0 bases from J, the junction kept 8 bases outside the gene matches. The germline V gene has CDR1 SGDLS and CDR2 YYNGEE. Here the CDR3 DNA reads TGTGCCAGCAGCGTAGCCCCAGCGGGGAGCTACCAAGAGACCCAGTACTTC. Its protein product is CASSVAPAGSYQETQYF.

This chain uses TRBV4-1 with TRBJ1-5; unclear D gene. The V gene's germline CDR1 is MGHRA and CDR2 YSYEKL. V lost 0 bases and J lost 6, with 12 bases in between. The CDR3 length is 15 residues. The DNA for the CDR3 is TGCGCCAGCAGCCAAGAAGGAGGGTCGGGTCAGCCCCAGCATTTT. It encodes CASSQEGGSGQPQHF.

This clone was counted a few times. The genes are TRBV9 and TRBJ2-1, with 7 nucleotides matching TRBD2. The CDR3 has 15 amino acids. Germline V gives CDR1 SGDLS, CDR2 YYNGEE. Trimming removed 0 bases from V and 3 bases from J; junction bases left unmatched: 3. The DNA of the CDR3 is TGTGCCAGCAGCGTAGCCGGACTAGACTACAATGAGCAGTTCTTC. Its translation: CASSVAGLDYNEQFF.

This clone was picked up a small number of times. V gene TRBV11-3 combines with J gene TRBJ2-2; 8 bases fit TRBD2. The J segment lost 5 bases and the V segment lost 8 bases, leaving 7 bases of the junction unmatched. Germline CDR1 is SGHNT and CDR2 is YENEEA. The CDR3 has 14 amino acids. The CDR3 sequence is CASSGTSRTGELFF. CDR3 nucleotides: TGTGCCAGCTCCGGGACTAGTAGAACCGGGGAGCTGTTTTTT.

This chain joins TRBV4-3 and TRBJ2-7; 9 nucleotides line up with TRBD1. This CDR3 spans 18 amino acids. J was trimmed by 2 bases and V by 1 base; bases with no gene match: 12. In germline, CDR1 is LGHNA, CDR2 YSLEER. The CDR3 coding sequence is TGCGCCAGCAGCCAAGGGGGGGGACAGGGAGGTCTCACCTACGAGCAGTACTTC. It specifies CASSQGGGQGGLTYEQYF.

J is TRBJ1-3 and V is TRBV11-2; 7 bases line up with TRBD1. Germline V lookup: CDR1 SGHAT, CDR2 FQNNGV. The V and J ends lost 3 bases and 0 bases, in that order; junction bases with no gene match: 5. The CDR3 sequence is 16 residues long. The CDR3 DNA sequence: TGTGCCAGCAGCTTGTTTAGGGGGCTCTCTGGAAACACCATATATTTT. It specifies CASSLFRGLSGNTIYF.

This clone was seen a few times. This chain connects TRBV4-2 to TRBJ1-2, with D perhaps TRBD1 (5 bases). The CDR3 contains 15 residues. V shed 4 bases and J shed 0 bases, with 12 bases lying between them. The germline CDR1 and CDR2 sequences are LGHNA and YNFKEQ. CDR3 sequence (DNA): TGTGCCAGCAGCCCCCCGGGGGAATCTAACTATGGCTACACCTTC. Its translation: CASSPPGESNYGYTF.